The T cell receptor (beta chain) under discussion was sequenced for a study of blood T cell repertoires in COVID-19. The overall study: Samples came from the United States, Italy and Spain, spanning acute and convalescent COVID-19. The cDNA or gDNA used as material had been derived from T cells, B-cell-depleted T cells, or PBMCs.

In the authors' methods: How many nucleated cells were present was estimated from reference gene primer amplification. The repertoire was sequenced with immunoSEQ multiplex PCR; TCRdb's copy has only in-frame clones and lacks some. From that table come the V and J calls and clone size; the DNA was used to work out D and trimming. This table has 430,000 or so clones, around 90% appearing once. There are many counts of this clone. In Seattle, patients joined the study during active infection and were tracked longitudinally. CDR1 SGHRS and CDR2 YFSETQ come from the germline V gene. Trimming took 0 bases from V and 6 from J, leaving 7 bases between them. The CDR3 contains 13 residues.

Material: peripheral blood. The chain links TRBV5-1 to TRBJ1-3, with D possibly matching TRBD1 (5 bases). This receptor was obtained from a man aged 18 to 35 with COVID-19, enrolled during active disease. DNA for the CDR3: TGCGCCAGCAGCTTGGAAGGGGAAAACACCATATATTTT. This translates into CASSLEGENTIYF.